One T cell receptor (beta chain) is described in this entry. Its antigen is not yet known. A junction end diverges from the germline sequence, so it may reflect a read error. The data derive from a study of T cell changes during pregnancy in multiple sclerosis (dated by TCRdb to between 2018 and 2021). The study in broad terms: The study examined how the T cell repertoire changed over the course of pregnancy in women with multiple sclerosis.

The protocol used for the library was the immunoSEQ multiplex PCR assay. In TCRdb, the immuneACCESS table is reduced to in-frame sequences with V and J assigned. These tables do not hold every clone; where another copy was compared, an unresolved V gene accounts for under half, and the others remain unexplained. In this sample the table shows 25,000 to 30,000 clones, 85% to 90% of which occur a single time. Roughly 0.79% of the sample lies in the top ten. This receptor was identified in a female donor with multiple sclerosis, enrolled in a pregnancy study. Material: CD4+ T cells from peripheral blood mononuclear cells, obtained in the second trimester of pregnancy.

The nucleotide sequence reads TGTGCCAGCAGGCCCGGGTCTTCTGAAAACACCATATATTTT. Its product reads: CASRPGSSENTIYF. The chain is encoded by TRBV2 joined to TRBJ1-3; the D gene is not confidently resolved. There are 14 amino acids in the CDR3, from cysteine to phenylalanine inclusive. The kept DNA is CDR3 alone, 42 bases in frame from the first base. Looking up the germline V gene yields CDR1 SNHLY and CDR2 FYNNEI.